There are a few counts of the clone carrying this T cell receptor (beta chain). Antigen: not known. The sample comes from a study of vaccination and CD4 T cells after COVID-19. The study sequenced cultured CD4+ T cell DNA using the Oncomine TCR Beta short-read assay. CD4+ T cells were cultured, and genomic DNA was extracted from them. TCRdb re-derived calls from the PCR reads in MiXCR, one entry per CDR3 protein. Here the sample spans over 9,000 distinct CDR3 sequences, around 29% being singletons. The germline V and J ends were trimmed by 2 bases and 0 bases, with 7 bases remaining between them. The germline CDR1 and CDR2 sequences are MNHEY and SVGAGI. The CDR3 spans 14 residues. Treatment specified: roughly 10-day PBMC culture with coronavirus spike peptide pools or control peptides (ViraFEST assay). CD4+ T cells that came from the unexposed donor were collected before the COVID-19 pandemic (2011-2018).

V is TRBV6-5 and J is TRBJ2-5, with unresolved D. The TCR was taken from a human donor in good health. The sample consisted of CD4+ T cells from blood, cultured in vitro. The CDR3 here is CASSYISNQETQYF. The CDR3 region has the DNA TGTGCCAGCAGTTACATCAGTAACCAAGAGACCCAGTACTTC.